This TCR beta chain is drawn from a study of identical twins. The CDR3 has 12 residues. V shed 6 bases and J shed 10 bases, with 13 bases lying between them. Germline loops: CDR1 LNHDA, CDR2 SQIVND (reference sequence). As to this clonotype: What it binds is not known.

Overall study findings and caveats: Out-of-frame TCR alpha sharing observed in monozygotic twins exceeded model estimates. Sequences that were beta out-of-frame showed weaker excess twin sharing.

A universal primer site arose from template switching, and cDNA bore unique molecular identifiers. TCRdb itself ran the 5' RACE reads through MiXCR, one entry per CDR3 protein. The sample contains 310,000 or so distinct CDR3 sequences, roughly 10% of which appear only once. These data were likewise used in another study, on yellow fever vaccine responses in identical twins. That paper adds: Twins reportedly appeared to share part of their vaccine T cell response while keeping part individual.

The receptor comes from a woman between 18 and 29 years old in good health. V and J are TRBV19 and TRBJ2-1; possibly TRBD2 for D (6 bases). The specimen was CD8+ T cells sorted from blood. CDR3 sequence (DNA): TGTGCCAGTAGATCCCCGGGAGACGAGCAGTTCTTC. Residues: CASRSPGDEQFF.